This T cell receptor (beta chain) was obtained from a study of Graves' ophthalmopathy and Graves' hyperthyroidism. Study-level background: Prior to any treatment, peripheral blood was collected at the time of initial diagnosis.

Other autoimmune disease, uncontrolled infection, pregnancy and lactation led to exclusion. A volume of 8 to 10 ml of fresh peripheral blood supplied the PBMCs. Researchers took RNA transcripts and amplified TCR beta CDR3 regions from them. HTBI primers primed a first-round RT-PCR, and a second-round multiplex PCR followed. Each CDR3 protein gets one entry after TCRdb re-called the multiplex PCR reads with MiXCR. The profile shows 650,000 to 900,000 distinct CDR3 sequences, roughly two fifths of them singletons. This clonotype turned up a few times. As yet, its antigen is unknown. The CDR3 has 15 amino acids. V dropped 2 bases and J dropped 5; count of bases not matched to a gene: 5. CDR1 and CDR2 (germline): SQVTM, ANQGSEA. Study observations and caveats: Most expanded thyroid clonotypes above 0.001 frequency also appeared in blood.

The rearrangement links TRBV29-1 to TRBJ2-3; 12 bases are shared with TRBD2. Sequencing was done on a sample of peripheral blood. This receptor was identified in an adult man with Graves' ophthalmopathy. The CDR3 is CSVERLAGAKDTQYF. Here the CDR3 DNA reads TGCAGCGTTGAACGACTAGCGGGAGCGAAAGATACGCAGTATTTT.